These 14 T cell receptor beta chains were sequenced from one sample in a study of control samples from healthy donors and cancer patients. Sequenced by immunoSEQ multiplex PCR; TCRdb stores in-frame clones only, minus some. The profile covers tens of thousands of clones, with around nine tenths appearing a single time and 8% to 10% taken by the ten largest. Sequenced sample: PBMCs. The receptors come from a woman between 50 and 59 years old with colorectal cancer.

The V gene is TRBV6-2 or TRBV6-3, the J gene TRBJ2-1; a weak D match, TRBD2 (6 bases). The CDR3 is made up of 16 amino acids. V dropped 4 bases and J dropped 0 bases, with 13 bases sitting between them. Per the germline V gene, CDR1 is MNHEY and CDR2 is SVGEGT. CDR3 loop: CASSFTRGASYNEQFF. The CDR3, as DNA: TGTGCCAGCAGTTTTACCCGCGGGGCCTCCTACAATGAGCAGTTCTTC.

The rearrangement joins TRBV28 to TRBJ1-2; D remains ambiguous. Germline V gene lookup returns CDR1 MDHEN and CDR2 SYDVKM. V lost 6 bases and J 5 bases, leaving 10 bases between the germline ends. The CDR3 is made up of 12 amino acids. The DNA of the CDR3 is TGTGCCAGCAGCTCAGGATTTTATGGCTACACCTTC. Translation gives CASSSGFYGYTF.

This chain joins TRBV7-9 and TRBJ1-1; 9 nucleotides align to TRBD1. CDR3 length: 14 amino acids. Germline V lookup: CDR1 SEHNR, CDR2 FQNEAQ (reference sequence). V lost 2 bases and J lost 7; bases outside the gene matches: 5. In DNA, the CDR3 is TGTGCCAGCAGCTTAAGAGGGACAGGGAATGAAGCTTTCTTT. It encodes CASSLRGTGNEAFF. The full variable domain, its missing parts supplied by reference TRBV7-9 and TRBJ1-1, is DTGVSQNPRHKITKRGQNVTFRCDPISEHNRLYWYRQTLGQGPEFLTYFQNEAQLEKSRLLSDRFSAERPKGSFSTLEIQRTEQGDSAMYLCASSLRGTGNEAFFGQGTRLTVV.

J is TRBJ1-6 and V is TRBV5-1; no definite D call. CDR1 and CDR2 from the germline V gene are SGHRS and YFSETQ. V dropped 3 bases and J dropped 0 bases, with 13 bases sitting between them. The CDR3 spans 17 residues. The CDR3 DNA reads TGCGCCAGCAGCTCTACAACTCTGAGCTCCTATAATTCACCCCTCCACTTT. It specifies CASSSTTLSSYNSPLHF.

The chain has TRBV25-1 and TRBJ1-2; a weak D match, TRBD1 (6 bases). Germline V gene data show CDR1 as MGHDK and CDR2 as SYGVNS. V dropped 3 bases and J dropped 6 bases, with 17 bases sitting between them. There are 15 residues in the CDR3. As DNA, the CDR3 is TGTGCCAGCAGTGACTTAACCAACAGGGTTGATGGCTACACCTTC. This gives the protein CASSDLTNRVDGYTF.

The rearrangement joins TRBV6-5 to TRBJ2-2; weak D call: TRBD1 (6 bases). V was pared by 2 bases and J by 1 base, with 11 bases between. The germline V gene has CDR1 MNHEY and CDR2 SVGAGI. The CDR3 has 16 residues. The DNA of the CDR3 is TGTGCCAGCAGTTACAGCCCGGACAGGAACACCGGGGAGCTGTTTTTT. As protein: CASSYSPDRNTGELFF.

The chain has TRBV29-1 and TRBJ1-2; D gene unclear. Trimming stripped 8 bases from V and 4 bases from J, with 11 bases between. From germline, CDR1 is SQVTM and CDR2 ANQGSEA. The CDR3 extends over 11 amino acids. The chain's CDR3 is CSSWGTYGYTF. The CDR3 DNA follows: TGCAGCTCATGGGGTACCTATGGCTACACCTTC.

The chain uses TRBV12-3 or TRBV12-4 and TRBJ2-7, with D possibly being TRBD2 (6 bases). The CDR3 is made up of 12 amino acids. V lost 5 bases and J 6 bases, leaving 11 bases between the germline ends. The CDR3 bases are TGTGCCAGCAGTAGAGACGGGGGCGAGCAGTACGTC. This encodes CASSRDGGEQYV.

The V and J genes are TRBV7-9 and TRBJ2-3; D is undetermined. Germline CDR1 SEHNR, CDR2 FQNEAQ (reference sequence). Trimming removed 5 bases at V and 2 bases at J, with 17 bases between. CDR3 size: 16 residues. In nucleotides, the CDR3 is TGTGCCAGCAGCGTTGGGTGGGTGGCTAACACAGATACGCAGTATTTT. Translation gives CASSVGWVANTDTQYF.

This clone has a single count. The chain uses TRBV7-8 and TRBJ2-6, with D unclear. The CDR3 length is 16 residues. Trimming removed 0 bases at V and 0 bases at J, with 6 bases between. The germline CDR1 and CDR2 sequences are SGHVS and FQNEAQ. The CDR3 loop is CASSLALLSGANVLTF. The CDR3, as DNA: TGTGCCAGCAGCTTAGCGCTACTCTCTGGGGCCAACGTCCTGACTTTC.

The chain is built from TRBV25-1 and TRBJ2-3; D is unresolved. CDR3 length equals 12 residues. Looked up from germline, CDR1 is MGHDK and CDR2 is SYGVNS. With 5 bases removed from V and 0 bases from J, the gap between germline ends came to 3 bases. CDR3 sequence (DNA): TGTGCCAGCAGTAAAAGCACAGATACGCAGTATTTT. Amino acids: CASSKSTDTQYF.

The chain combines TRBV10-3 with TRBJ2-3; TRBD2 agrees at 8 bases. Germline V CDR1 and CDR2: ENHRY, SYGVKD. Trimming took 6 bases from V and 2 from J; bases not matched to a gene: 4. The CDR3 consists of 14 residues. The CDR3 bases are TGTGCCATCAGCATCGGGGGGGACACAGATACGCAGTATTTT. Its translation: CAISIGGDTDTQYF.

The gene calls are TRBV7-3 and TRBJ2-2; 8 nucleotides agree with TRBD2. Germline lookup yields CDR1 SGHTA and CDR2 FQGTGA. V dropped 4 bases and J dropped 4; count of bases not matched to a gene: 11. This CDR3 has 17 residues. CDR3 coding DNA: TGTGCCAGCAGCTCACAAAGGCGGGGGGACCTCACCGGGGAGCTGTTTTTT. Protein: CASSSQRRGDLTGELFF.

The V gene is TRBV5-5, the J gene TRBJ2-1, with TRBD2 identical over 14 bases. CDR3 length equals 16 residues. Germline assignment: CDR1 SGHKS and CDR2 YYEKEE (reference sequence). After removal of 4 bases from V and 8 bases from J, the junction contained 8 bases not matched to a gene. The CDR3 nucleotides read TGTGCCAGCAGCGGCGGGACTAGCGGGGGATTCGATGAGCAGTTCTTC. This gives the protein CASSGGTSGGFDEQFF. Filled out from reference TRBV5-5 and TRBJ2-1, the complete variable domain reads DAGVTQSPTHLIKTRGQQVTLRCSPISGHKSVSWYQQVLGQGPQFIFQYYEKEERGRGNFPDRFSARQFPNYSSELNVNALLLGDSALYLCASSGGTSGGFDEQFFGPGTRLTVL.